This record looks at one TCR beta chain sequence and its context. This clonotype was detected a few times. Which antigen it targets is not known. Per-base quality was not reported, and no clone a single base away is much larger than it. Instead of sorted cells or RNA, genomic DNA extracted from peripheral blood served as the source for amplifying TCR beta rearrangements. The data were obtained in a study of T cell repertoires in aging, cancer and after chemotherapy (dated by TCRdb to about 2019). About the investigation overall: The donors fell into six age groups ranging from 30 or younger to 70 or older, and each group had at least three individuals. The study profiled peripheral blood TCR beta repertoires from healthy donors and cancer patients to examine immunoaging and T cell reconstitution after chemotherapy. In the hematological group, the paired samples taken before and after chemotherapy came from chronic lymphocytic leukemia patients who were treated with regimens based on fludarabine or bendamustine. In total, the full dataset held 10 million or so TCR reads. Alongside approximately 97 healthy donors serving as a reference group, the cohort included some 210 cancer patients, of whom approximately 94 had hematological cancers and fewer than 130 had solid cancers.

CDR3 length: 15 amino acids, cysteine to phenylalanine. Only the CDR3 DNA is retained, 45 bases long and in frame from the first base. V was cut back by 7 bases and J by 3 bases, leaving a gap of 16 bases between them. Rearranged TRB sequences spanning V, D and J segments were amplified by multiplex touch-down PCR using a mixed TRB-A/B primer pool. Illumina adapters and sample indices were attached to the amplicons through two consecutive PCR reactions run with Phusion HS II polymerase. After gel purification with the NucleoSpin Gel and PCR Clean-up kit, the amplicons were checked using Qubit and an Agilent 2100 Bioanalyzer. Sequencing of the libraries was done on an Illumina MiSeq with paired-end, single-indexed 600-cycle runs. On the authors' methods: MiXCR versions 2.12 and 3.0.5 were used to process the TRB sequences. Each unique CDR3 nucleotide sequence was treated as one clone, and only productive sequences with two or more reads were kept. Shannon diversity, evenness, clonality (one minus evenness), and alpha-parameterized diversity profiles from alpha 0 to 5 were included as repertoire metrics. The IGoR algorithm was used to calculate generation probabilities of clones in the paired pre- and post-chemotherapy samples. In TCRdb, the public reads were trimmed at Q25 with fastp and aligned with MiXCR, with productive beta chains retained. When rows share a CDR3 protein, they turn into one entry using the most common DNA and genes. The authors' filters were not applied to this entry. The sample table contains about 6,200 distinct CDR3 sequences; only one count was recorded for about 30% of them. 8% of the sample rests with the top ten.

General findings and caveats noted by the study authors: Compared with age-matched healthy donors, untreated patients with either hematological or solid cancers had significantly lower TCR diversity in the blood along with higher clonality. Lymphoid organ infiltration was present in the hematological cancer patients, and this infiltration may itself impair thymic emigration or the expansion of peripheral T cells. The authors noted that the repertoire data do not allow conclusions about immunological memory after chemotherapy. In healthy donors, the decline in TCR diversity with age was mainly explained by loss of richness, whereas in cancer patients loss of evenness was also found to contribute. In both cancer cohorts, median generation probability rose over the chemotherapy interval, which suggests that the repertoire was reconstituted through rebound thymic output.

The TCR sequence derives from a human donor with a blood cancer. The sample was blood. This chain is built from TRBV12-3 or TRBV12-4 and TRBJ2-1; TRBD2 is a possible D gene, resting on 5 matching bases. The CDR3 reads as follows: CASNYRLGIYNEQFF. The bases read TGTGCCAGCAATTATCGTCTCGGGATCTACAATGAGCAGTTCTTC.